The clone carrying this T cell receptor (beta chain) came up a few times. In the source study's methods: For nucleated cells, counts were estimated from reference gene primer amplification. Using immunoSEQ multiplex PCR, the repertoire was profiled, and TCRdb retains in-frame clones only, with some absent. That table supplies the V and J calls and clone size; D and trimming were determined from the DNA. The sample yields around 140,000 clones, around 90% seen once. Unmatched junction bases numbered 6, after V lost 2 bases and J lost 6 bases. The germline V gene encodes CDR1 MGHRA and CDR2 YSYEKL. The length of the CDR3 is 15 residues. This sample stems from a study of blood T cell repertoires in COVID-19. Study details: Specimens from acute and convalescent COVID-19 originated in the United States, Italy and Spain. PBMCs, B-cell-depleted T cells, or T cells provided the cDNA or gDNA that made up the material.

The receptor was isolated from a man in his 70s with acute or convalescent COVID-19. Sequencing was performed on peripheral blood. The genes are TRBV4-1 and TRBJ2-2, with 7 bases fitting TRBD1. CDR3 sequence (DNA): TGCGCCAGCAGCCAATCGACAGGGTACGCCGGGGAGCTGTTTTTT. It codes for CASSQSTGYAGELFF.